These T cell receptor beta chains were read from a single sample in a study of human T cells and chemical hapten exposure. Using its own MiXCR run on the RACE reads, TCRdb lists one record per CDR3 protein. The sample yields 95,000 to 150,000 distinct CDR3 sequences, about 11% seen once. The sequencing here drew on whole blood, taken in connection with sensitization to the hapten diphenylcyclopropenone (DPC). These receptors were obtained from a woman aged 45-65 years with alopecia areata. Some clones in this sample may be carry-over from other donors' samples. CDR3s include the opening cysteine and the closing phenylalanine or tryptophan. A D gene is named only where the DNA matches it firmly. Only some rows state a clone size, as once, few, many or a class for expanded clones.

v_gene	d_gene	j_gene	abundance	CDR3nt	CDR3aa
TRBV27	-	TRBJ1-4	few	TGTGCCAGCAGTTTGCGGGGGCGCGCGGGGGAAAAACTGTTTTTT	CASSLRGRAGEKLFF
TRBV4-1	-	TRBJ1-1	-	TGCGCCAGCAGCCCTAGATTGGGGACTGAAGCTTTCTTT	CASSPRLGTEAFF
TRBV5-4	TRBD1	TRBJ2-1	few	TGTGCCAGCAACCGGGACAGGGCTGAGCAGTTCTTC	CASNRDRAEQFF
TRBV12-3/TRBV12-4	TRBD1	TRBJ2-4	-	TGTGCCAGCAGTTTCGGCAGGGGGCGCGACATTCAGTACTTC	CASSFGRGRDIQYF
TRBV24-1	-	TRBJ1-5	many	TGTGCCACCAGTGACCCCTCGACAGCCCAGCATTTT	CATSDPSTAQHF
TRBV6-2/TRBV6-3	TRBD2	TRBJ2-1	few	TGTGCCAGCAGTTACCCCGCGGGGGTAAACAATGAGCAGTTCTTC	CASSYPAGVNNEQFF
TRBV20-1	TRBD1	TRBJ2-3	few	TGCAGTGCTTTGACAGGGGGCGGAAAAGATACGCAGTATTTT	CSALTGGGKDTQYF
TRBV5-1	-	TRBJ2-1	few	TGCGCCAGCAGCCTGTACAATGAGCAGTTCTTC	CASSLYNEQFF
TRBV27	-	TRBJ1-2	-	TGTGCCAGCAGAACCGGGGCAGGAGTTGTAGGTGGCTACACCTTC	CASRTGAGVVGGYTF
TRBV12-3/TRBV12-4	-	TRBJ2-5	few	TGTGCCAGCAGGATGGACCTGGGGGAGACCCAGTACTTC	CASRMDLGETQYF
TRBV7-9	-	TRBJ1-2	few	TGTGCCAGCAGCCCGAGCGGGGGGAATGGCTACACCTTC	CASSPSGGNGYTF
TRBV20-1	-	TRBJ1-1	few	TGCAGTGCTAGAGATAGGAGGGGCAACACTGAAGCTTTCTTT	CSARDRRGNTEAFF
TRBV3-1	TRBD1	TRBJ2-3	many	TGTGCCAGCAGCCAGGCCGGGACAGGGGGCCGGGATACGCAGTATTTT	CASSQAGTGGRDTQYF
TRBV15	TRBD2	TRBJ2-3	-	TGTGCCACCAGCAGAGATCGGGCTAGCGGGATTAATACGCAGTATTTT	CATSRDRASGINTQYF
TRBV6-1	TRBD1	TRBJ1-1	-	TGTGCCAGCACCCCCCGGGGACAGGAGAAGAACACTGAAGCTTTCTTT	CASTPRGQEKNTEAFF
TRBV28	-	TRBJ1-6	once	TGTGCCAGCAGTTTATACGCAGGGGAGGCTAATTCACCCCTCCACTTT	CASSLYAGEANSPLHF
TRBV7-2	TRBD1	TRBJ2-6	-	TGTGCCAGCAGCCCACGGCGGACAGGTAGCTCTGGGGCCAACGTCCTGACTTTC	CASSPRRTGSSGANVLTF
TRBV6-6	TRBD2	TRBJ2-3	few	TGTGCCAGCAGTTACCCCGCGGGGGGGCCGGTTACGCAGTATTTT	CASSYPAGGPVTQYF
TRBV7-9	-	TRBJ2-5	-	TGTGCCAGCAGCCCGGGATCAAACCAAGAGACCCAGTACTTC	CASSPGSNQETQYF
TRBV7-9	-	TRBJ2-7	many	TGTGCCAGCAGTACTAGTTTATTCGAGCAGTACTTC	CASSTSLFEQYF
TRBV3-1	TRBD2	TRBJ2-7	-	TGTGCCAGCAGCCATTCAGCGGGGTTCTCCTACGAGCAGTACTTC	CASSHSAGFSYEQYF
TRBV9	TRBD2	TRBJ2-7	-	TGTGCCAGCAGCCCTATGGGGCGGGGGGGGATTGAGCAGTACTTC	CASSPMGRGGIEQYF
TRBV25-1	-	TRBJ1-1	few	TGTGCCAGCAGTGACTCCGGCCGGAGCACTGAAGCTTTCTTT	CASSDSGRSTEAFF
TRBV14	-	TRBJ1-1	-	TGTGCCAGCAGCCAAGATGAGGAAGGGGGGTCCTGGACTGAAGCTTTCTTT	CASSQDEEGGSWTEAFF
TRBV11-2	TRBD2	TRBJ2-4	many	TGTGCCAGCAGCTTGACGGGAGGGCCCGGAAACATTCAGTACTTC	CASSLTGGPGNIQYF
TRBV4-2	-	TRBJ2-3	many	TGTGCCAGCAGCCAGGGGGACAGCACAGATACGCAGTATTTT	CASSQGDSTDTQYF
TRBV7-2	TRBD2	TRBJ2-3	many	TGTGCCAGCAGCCGGGGACTAGCGGGAGGGCCGCCAGATACGCAGTATTTT	CASSRGLAGGPPDTQYF
TRBV12-3/TRBV12-4	-	TRBJ1-1	few	TGTGCCAGCAGCCTACGTACGAGGAATGAAGCTTTCTTT	CASSLRTRNEAFF
TRBV28	-	TRBJ2-7	few	TGTGCCAGCAGTTTATCGGCCGGAACAGGCGAGCAGTACTTC	CASSLSAGTGEQYF
TRBV9	TRBD1	TRBJ1-4	few	TGTGCCAGCAGCGTATTGGGACAGGGTGCAACTAATGAAAAACTGTTTTTT	CASSVLGQGATNEKLFF
TRBV20-1	TRBD1	TRBJ1-6	few	TGCAGTGCTAGAAAGCCAGGGGGAAATTCACCCCTCCACTTT	CSARKPGGNSPLHF
TRBV11-2	-	TRBJ1-2	-	TGTGCCAGCAGCCCAAGAGGGATCCCCAACTATGGCTACACCTTC	CASSPRGIPNYGYTF
TRBV20-1	-	TRBJ2-3	few	TGCAGTGCTAGCCTAGGAGATACGCAGTATTTT	CSASLGDTQYF
TRBV28	TRBD1	TRBJ2-7	many	TGTGCCAGCAGTTTACCGACAGGGGACTGGTACGAGCAGTACTTC	CASSLPTGDWYEQYF
TRBV4-3	-	TRBJ2-4	many	TGCGCCAGCAGCCAAGATTCCGGCTCGAGTGACATTCAGTACTTC	CASSQDSGSSDIQYF
TRBV9	TRBD1	TRBJ2-7	many	TGTGCCAGCAGCGCCCGACAGGGGATCTACGAGCAGTACTTC	CASSARQGIYEQYF
TRBV13	-	TRBJ2-1	many	TGTGCCAGCAGCTCCAGGAGGGGGGGCTCCTACAATGAGCAGTTCTTC	CASSSRRGGSYNEQFF
TRBV7-9	-	TRBJ1-4	-	TGTGCCACTCGACGGGGAAATGAAAAACTGTTTTTT	CATRRGNEKLFF
TRBV20-1	TRBD2	TRBJ2-1	many	TGCAGTGCTCTCAACGCGGGACTAGGGTCCTACAATGAGCAGTTCTTC	CSALNAGLGSYNEQFF
TRBV28	-	TRBJ2-4	few	TGTGCCAGCAGAACTCGTCTAGCCAAAAACATTCAGTACTTC	CASRTRLAKNIQYF
TRBV10-3	-	TRBJ1-1	few	TGTGCCATCAGCAACGGGCAGGTAAACACTGAAGCTTTCTTT	CAISNGQVNTEAFF
TRBV6-5	TRBD2	TRBJ2-1	-	TGTGCCAGCAGTTTCGGACTAGCCAATGAGCAGTTCTTC	CASSFGLANEQFF
TRBV7-2	TRBD2	TRBJ2-2	-	TGTGCCAGCAGCCCGGGACTAGCCAGGATAGGGGAGCTGTTTTTT	CASSPGLARIGELFF
TRBV7-8	-	TRBJ1-3	few	TGTGCCAGCAGCTTAACGGAGGGGGTAGTCACTGGAAACACCATATATTTT	CASSLTEGVVTGNTIYF
TRBV3-1	-	TRBJ1-1	few	TGTGCCAGCAGCCCTGGGGGGGGGCCTGAAGCTTTCTTT	CASSPGGGPEAFF
TRBV6-5	-	TRBJ2-3	-	TGTGCCAGCAGTTACACAACAGGGCTCAGCACAGATACGCAGTATTTT	CASSYTTGLSTDTQYF
TRBV9	-	TRBJ1-1	few	TGTGCCAGCAGCGCGGACTCGTGGACTGAAGCTTTCTTT	CASSADSWTEAFF